The rows below give T cell receptor beta chains drawn from one sample of a study of T cells expressing NK-cell markers. TCRdb derives one entry per CDR3 protein from the 5' RACE reads, leaving out DNA. In total, the table holds around 380,000 distinct CDR3 sequences. Sequences were obtained from blood T cells: a sorted CD56 or NKG2C T cell subset, CD4+ or CD8+ T cells, or bulk PBMC T cells (not recorded which). The receptors come from a woman in her forties or fifties in good health. Both conserved end residues are part of each CDR3. Each record gives: V gene, J gene, clone size, CDR3 protein. Some rows have no size entry. The others give once, few or many, or a class for an expanded clone.

>TRBV6-1|TRBJ2-2|NA
CASSEVAGSNGELFF
>TRBV7-9|TRBJ2-7|NA
CASSPGTLLTYEQYF
>TRBV5-1|TRBJ2-1|NA
CASGGTASPNEQFF
>TRBV20-1|TRBJ1-6|NA
CSASPGGSESPLHF
>TRBV16|TRBJ2-5|NA
CASSQFARETQYF
>TRBV14|TRBJ2-1|NA
CASSQELQIVSYNEQFF
>TRBV7-9|TRBJ2-2|NA
CASNPGNTGELFF
>TRBV5-1|TRBJ2-1|medium-sized
CASSLAGSSYNEQFF
>TRBV7-7|TRBJ2-1|NA
CASSLDRAGGEQFF
>TRBV6-1|TRBJ1-4|NA
CASRLANEKLFF
>TRBV5-1|TRBJ1-1|NA
CASSLVRGGEAFF
>TRBV7-8|TRBJ1-1|NA
CASSPGWWGPNTEAFF
>TRBV12-3/TRBV12-4|TRBJ2-1|NA
CASSYPVPGSSYNEQFF
>TRBV7-8|TRBJ2-1|NA
CASSSRAGVARNEQFF
>TRBV5-1|TRBJ2-1|NA
CASKPHGGGFAYEQFF
>TRBV4-1|TRBJ1-3|NA
CASSPRNTGAGNTIYF
>TRBV7-3|TRBJ2-5|NA
CASSPRRAGGQETQYF
>TRBV24-1|TRBJ1-5|NA
CATSDRTGGFNQPQHF
>TRBV29-1|TRBJ2-1|NA
CSVEKGLHLEQFF